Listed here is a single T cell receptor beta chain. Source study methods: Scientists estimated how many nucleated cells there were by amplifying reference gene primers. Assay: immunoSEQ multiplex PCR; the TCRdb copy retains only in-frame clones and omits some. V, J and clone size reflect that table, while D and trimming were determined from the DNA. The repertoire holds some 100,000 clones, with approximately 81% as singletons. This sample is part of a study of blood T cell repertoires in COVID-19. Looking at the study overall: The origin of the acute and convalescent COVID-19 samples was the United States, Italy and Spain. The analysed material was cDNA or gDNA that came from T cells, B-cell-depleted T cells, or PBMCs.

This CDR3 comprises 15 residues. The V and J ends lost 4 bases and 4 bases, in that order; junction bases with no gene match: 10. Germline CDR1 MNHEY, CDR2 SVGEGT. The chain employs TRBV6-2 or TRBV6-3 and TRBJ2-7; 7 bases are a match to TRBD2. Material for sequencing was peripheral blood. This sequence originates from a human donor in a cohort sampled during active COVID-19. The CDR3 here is CASSLKGLAAYEQYF. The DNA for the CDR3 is TGTGCCAGCAGTTTAAAGGGGCTAGCGGCGTACGAGCAGTACTTC.